Reported below is one T cell receptor beta chain. Its specific antigen is unknown. The input lacks base qualities; no much larger clone sits a single base away. This sample stems from a study of T cell changes during pregnancy in multiple sclerosis (dated by TCRdb to the late 2010s). Background for the entire study: The study looked at changes in the T cell repertoire across pregnancy in women with multiple sclerosis.

V drops 4 bases and J drops 0 bases, leaving 14 bases in between. The germline V gene yields LGHNA for CDR1 and YNFKEQ for CDR2. The CDR3 runs 16 residues from the cysteine to the phenylalanine. The entry retains the CDR3 DNA only, 48 bases that are in frame from base 1. The method behind the library was the immunoSEQ multiplex PCR assay. TCRdb stores this immuneACCESS table with in-frame sequences only. Part of the clones is absent; in the studies checked, under half of the shortfall reflects unresolved V genes, and no reason is known for the rest. Here the sample has roughly 69,000 clones; roughly 91% occur a single time. The ten largest clones represent roughly 0.3% of the sample.

Source: CD4+ T cells from peripheral blood mononuclear cells, taken in the third trimester of pregnancy. The receptor chain draws on TRBV4-2 and TRBJ2-3, with a weak D call of TRBD2 (6 bases match). This receptor was identified in a female donor in good health, enrolled as a control in a pregnancy study. At the DNA level, the sequence is TGTGCCAGCAGCCCCTCCAGGGCGGGGAGCACAGATACGCAGTATTTT. The encoded protein is CASSPSRAGSTDTQYF.